This entry lists 18 T cell receptor beta chains sequenced from one sample in a study of blood T cell repertoires in COVID-19. Measured with immunoSEQ multiplex PCR; TCRdb has only the in-frame clones, and not every one. Of under 300,000 clones listed, 86% are singletons. Material: peripheral blood. The receptors come from a man in his thirties or forties who had recovered from COVID-19.

This clone appeared a few times. V is TRBV19 and J is TRBJ2-5; the D is unclear. Germline assignment: CDR1 LNHDA and CDR2 SQIVND (reference sequence). With 3 bases removed from V and 0 bases from J, the gap between germline ends came to 8 bases. The CDR3 contains 14 residues. Written as DNA, the CDR3 is TGTGCCAGTAGTATCGGTCGCCACCAAGAGACCCAGTACTTC. It yields the protein CASSIGRHQETQYF.

The J gene is TRBJ1-1, the V gene TRBV3-1 (or the pseudogene TRBV3-2); D unresolved. The CDR3 spans 13 residues. With 4 bases removed from V and 2 bases from J, the gap between germline ends came to 8 bases. Per germline, CDR1 LGHDT and CDR2 YNNKEL (reference sequence). CDR3 sequence: CASSPGLNTEAFF. The CDR3, as DNA: TGTGCCAGCAGCCCCGGGTTAAACACTGAAGCTTTCTTT.

This clone was seen at least ten times. The sample contains more than one DNA sequence encoding this CDR3. The chain combines TRBV11-2 with TRBJ1-2; 8 bases match TRBD1. V was clipped by 3 bases and J by 3 bases; unmatched bases: 3. This CDR3 comprises 14 residues. CDR1 and CDR2 from the germline V gene are SGHAT and FQNNGV. The CDR3 DNA sequence: TGTGCCAGCAGCTTCCTACAGGGGGACTATGGCTACACCTTC. Its translation is CASSFLQGDYGYTF. Full variable domain (missing parts from reference TRBV11-2 and TRBJ1-2): EAGVAQSPRYKIIEKRQSVAFWCNPISGHATLYWYQQILGQGPKLLIQFQNNGVVDDSQLPKDRFSAERLKGVDSTLKIQPAKLEDSAVYLCASSFLQGDYGYTFGSGTRLTVV.

This clone was observed a handful of times. The chain uses TRBV5-1 and TRBJ1-1; a possible D gene is TRBD1 (6 bases). The CDR3 is made up of 14 amino acids. V lost 6 bases and J lost 12, with 24 bases in between. CDR1 SGHRS and CDR2 YFSETQ come from the germline V gene. The chain's CDR3 is CASTREGTPERTFF. The CDR3 coding sequence is TGCGCCAGCACAAGGGAAGGGACACCTGAAAGGACTTTCTTT.

This chain connects TRBV12-3 or TRBV12-4 to TRBJ2-2; D remains ambiguous. V was cut by 4 bases and J by 7 bases, with 10 bases left in between. CDR3 length equals 13 residues. The CDR3 sequence: CASSSLSSGELFF. In DNA, the CDR3 is TGTGCCAGCAGTTCCCTCTCGAGCGGGGAGCTGTTTTTT.

The CDR3, as DNA: TGTGCCACCAGTGATTCGGGCGGGAATCAGCCCCAGCATTTT. It codes for CATSDSGGNQPQHF. This chain links TRBV24-1 with TRBJ1-5, with D hard to call. This CDR3 is 14 amino acids long. V was cut by 2 bases and J by 4 bases, with 8 bases left in between. Germline V gene data show CDR1 as KGHDR and CDR2 as SFDVKD.

On this clone itself: This specimen includes other DNA sequences encoding the same CDR3. The genes are TRBV6-5 and TRBJ1-5, with a tentative D call TRBD1 (6 bases). Germline-derived CDR1 and CDR2 are MNHEY and SVGAGI. CDR3 length: 13 residues. Trimming removed 4 bases from V and 4 bases from J, with 8 bases in between. DNA of the CDR3: TGTGCCAGCAGTTCACAGGGTAATCAGCCCCAGCATTTT. Translated: CASSSQGNQPQHF.

In its sample, this clone was seen once. The chain recombines TRBV19 with TRBJ2-1, with 10 bases identical to TRBD2. CDR1 is LNHDA, CDR2 SQIVND, per germline (reference sequence). This CDR3 comprises 15 residues. With 5 bases clipped from V and 2 bases from J, the junction kept 3 bases outside the gene matches. CDR3 DNA: TGTGCCAGTAGTCGAACTAGCGGGGCCTACAATGAGCAGTTCTTC. Protein product: CASSRTSGAYNEQFF.

J is TRBJ1-4 and V is TRBV5-1; D unresolved. Trimming removed 3 bases at V and 4 bases at J, with 10 bases between. In germline, CDR1 is SGHRS, CDR2 YFSETQ. The CDR3 totals 14 residues. The CDR3 region is CASSYLGNNEKLFF. As DNA, the CDR3 is TGCGCCAGCAGCTACCTCGGGAATAATGAAAAACTGTTTTTT.

J is TRBJ1-2 and V is TRBV5-6; D gene uncertain. This CDR3 spans 11 amino acids. Trimming took off 4 bases at V and 5 bases at J, with 6 bases between the two ends. Germline CDR1 is SGHDT and CDR2 is YYEEEE. The CDR3: CASSRGYGYTF. For the CDR3, the DNA is TGTGCCAGCAGCAGAGGATATGGCTACACCTTC. Looking up the rest from reference TRBV5-6 and TRBJ1-2 gives the full variable domain: DAGVTQSPTHLIKTRGQQVTLRCSPKSGHDTVSWYQQALGQGPQFIFQYYEEEERQRGNFPDRFSGHQFPNYSSELNVNALLLGDSALYLCASSRGYGYTFGSGTRLTVV.

The V call is TRBV5-1, the J call TRBJ1-1, with D possibly matching TRBD1 (6 bases). The CDR3 has 15 amino acids. V was cut by 4 bases and J by 2 bases, with 15 bases left in between. Germline values: CDR1 SGHRS, CDR2 YFSETQ. The CDR3 loop is CASSIGQPINTEAFF. Here the CDR3 DNA reads TGCGCCAGCAGCATCGGACAGCCGATCAACACTGAAGCTTTCTTT.

The chain carries TRBV19 and TRBJ1-2; D remains unclear. Germline V gene lookup returns CDR1 LNHDA and CDR2 SQIVND (reference sequence). This CDR3 contains 14 residues. V gave up 8 bases and J gave up 5 bases, with 18 bases separating them. The DNA of the CDR3 is TGTGCCAGTTTGCAATCAGCGGTAACTTATGGCTACACCTTC. Its protein is CASLQSAVTYGYTF.

The rearrangement uses TRBV5-8 and TRBJ2-6; D is undetermined. CDR1 and CDR2 from the germline V gene are SGHTS and YDEGEE. Trimming removed 4 bases from V and 1 base from J, with 3 bases in between. The CDR3 spans 13 residues. The CDR3 spells CASSPSGANVLTF. The CDR3 DNA reads TGTGCCAGCAGCCCGTCTGGGGCCAACGTCCTGACTTTC.

The chain is built from TRBV7-9 and TRBJ2-1; 8 bases match TRBD2. The CDR3 extends over 14 amino acids. The germline CDR1 and CDR2 sequences are SEHNR and FQNEAQ (reference sequence). Trimming at V came to 5 bases and at J to 5 bases, leaving 5 bases not matched to a gene. CDR3 bases: TGTGCCAGCAGCCCAGCGGGGGCCGACAATGAGCAGTTCTTC. As protein: CASSPAGADNEQFF.

This sequence joins TRBV6-5 and TRBJ2-2, with TRBD1 matching 8 bases. After removal of 2 bases from V and 7 bases from J, the junction contained 3 bases not matched to a gene. Germline values: CDR1 MNHEY, CDR2 SVGAGI. This CDR3 comprises 14 residues. The CDR3: CASSYTQGGGELFF. The CDR3 DNA follows: TGTGCCAGCAGTTACACACAGGGGGGCGGGGAGCTGTTTTTT.

The chain couples TRBV14 to TRBJ1-1, with unresolved D. The CDR3 has 12 residues. The V end lost 4 bases, the J end lost 4 bases, and 7 bases lay between the germline ends. Germline CDR1 SGHDN, CDR2 FVKESK. CDR3 DNA sequence: TGTGCCAGCAGCCCGCGTTTCACTGAAGCTTTCTTT. Residues: CASSPRFTEAFF. Full variable domain (remainder filled in from reference TRBV14 and TRBJ1-1): EAGVTQFPSHSVIEKGQTVTLRCDPISGHDNLYWYRRVMGKEIKFLLHFVKESKQDESGMPNNRFLAERTGGTYSTLKVQPAELEDSGVYFCASSPRFTEAFFGQGTRLTVV.

This rearrangement joins TRBV6-1 to TRBJ2-1; D uncertain. The CDR3 is 11 amino acids. V was cut by 3 bases and J by 12 bases, with 9 bases left in between. Germline CDR1 and CDR2: MNHNS and SASEGT. The CDR3 loop is CASSELWAQFF. In DNA, the CDR3 is TGTGCCAGCAGTGAGCTATGGGCGCAGTTCTTC.

In this sample, this clone turned up once. The chain carries TRBV7-9 and TRBJ1-1; weak D call: TRBD1 (5 bases). Germline assignment: CDR1 SEHNR and CDR2 FQNEAQ (reference sequence). V lost 8 bases and J lost 0, with 13 bases in between. The CDR3 covers 14 residues. The DNA for the CDR3 is TGTGCCAGCGCCAAGACAGCCTTGAACACTGAAGCTTTCTTT. It is translated as CASAKTALNTEAFF.